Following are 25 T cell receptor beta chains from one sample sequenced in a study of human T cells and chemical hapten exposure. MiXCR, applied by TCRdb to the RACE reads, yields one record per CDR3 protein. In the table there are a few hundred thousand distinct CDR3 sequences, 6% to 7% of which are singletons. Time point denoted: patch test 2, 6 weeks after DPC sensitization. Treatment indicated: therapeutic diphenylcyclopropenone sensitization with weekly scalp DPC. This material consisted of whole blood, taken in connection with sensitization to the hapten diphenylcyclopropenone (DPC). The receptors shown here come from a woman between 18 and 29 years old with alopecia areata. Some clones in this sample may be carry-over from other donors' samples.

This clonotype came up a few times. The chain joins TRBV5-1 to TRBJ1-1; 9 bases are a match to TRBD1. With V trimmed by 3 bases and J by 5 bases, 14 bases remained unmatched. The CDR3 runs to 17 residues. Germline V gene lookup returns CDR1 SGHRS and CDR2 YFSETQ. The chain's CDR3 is CASSYTGGAFSLTEAFF. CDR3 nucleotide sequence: TGCGCCAGCAGCTATACAGGGGGCGCGTTTTCTTTGACTGAAGCTTTCTTT.

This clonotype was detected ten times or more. The CDR3 here is CASSLDTGGGYGYTF. CDR3 nucleotides: TGCGCCAGCAGCTTGGATACAGGCGGAGGCTATGGCTACACCTTC. This sequence joins TRBV5-1 and TRBJ1-2; D might be TRBD1 (5 bases). The V and J ends lost 0 bases and 4 bases respectively, with 13 bases between them. Germline V gives CDR1 SGHRS, CDR2 YFSETQ. CDR3 size: 15 residues.

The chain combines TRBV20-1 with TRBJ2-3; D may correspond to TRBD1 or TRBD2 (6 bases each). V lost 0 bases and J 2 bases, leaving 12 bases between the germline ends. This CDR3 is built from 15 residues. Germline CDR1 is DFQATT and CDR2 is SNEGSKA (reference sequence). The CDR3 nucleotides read TGCAGTGCTAGAGATCCGGGGGCCGACACAGATACGCAGTATTTT. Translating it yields CSARDPGADTDTQYF.

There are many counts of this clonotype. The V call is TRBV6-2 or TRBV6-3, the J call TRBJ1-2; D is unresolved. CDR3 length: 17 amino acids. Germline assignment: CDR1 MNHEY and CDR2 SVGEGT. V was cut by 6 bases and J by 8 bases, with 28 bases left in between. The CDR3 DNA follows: TGTGCCAGCAGCCGGGTACAATCTCGCCCCGGGCACCGGGGCTACACCTTC. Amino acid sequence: CASSRVQSRPGHRGYTF.

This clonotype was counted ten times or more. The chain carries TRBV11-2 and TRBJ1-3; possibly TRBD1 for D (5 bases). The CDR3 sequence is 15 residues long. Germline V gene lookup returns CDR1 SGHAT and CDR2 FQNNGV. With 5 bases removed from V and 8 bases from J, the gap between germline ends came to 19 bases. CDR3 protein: CASSVEGTRTDTIYF. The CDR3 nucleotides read TGTGCCAGCAGCGTGGAGGGGACCCGGACGGACACCATATATTTT.

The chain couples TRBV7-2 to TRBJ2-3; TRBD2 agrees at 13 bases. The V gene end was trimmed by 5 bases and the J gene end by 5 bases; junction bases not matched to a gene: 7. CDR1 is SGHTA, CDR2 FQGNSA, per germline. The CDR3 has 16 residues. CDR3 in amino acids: CASSLGLAGARDTQYF. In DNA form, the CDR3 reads TGTGCCAGCAGCCTCGGACTAGCGGGGGCCCGAGATACGCAGTATTTT.

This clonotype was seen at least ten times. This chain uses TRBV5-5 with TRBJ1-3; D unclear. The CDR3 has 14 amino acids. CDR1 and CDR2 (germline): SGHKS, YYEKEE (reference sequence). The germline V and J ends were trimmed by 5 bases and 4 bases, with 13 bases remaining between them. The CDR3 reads CASSLPTPGNTIYF. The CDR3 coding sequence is TGTGCCAGCAGTCTGCCTACCCCCGGAAACACCATATATTTT.

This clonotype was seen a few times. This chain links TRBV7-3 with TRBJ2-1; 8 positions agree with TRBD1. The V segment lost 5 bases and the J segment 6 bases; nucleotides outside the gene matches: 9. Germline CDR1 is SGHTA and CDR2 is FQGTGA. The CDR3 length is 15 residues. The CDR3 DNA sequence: TGTGCCAGCAGCGCTGGACAGGGAAATTCCAATGAGCAGTTCTTC. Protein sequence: CASSAGQGNSNEQFF.

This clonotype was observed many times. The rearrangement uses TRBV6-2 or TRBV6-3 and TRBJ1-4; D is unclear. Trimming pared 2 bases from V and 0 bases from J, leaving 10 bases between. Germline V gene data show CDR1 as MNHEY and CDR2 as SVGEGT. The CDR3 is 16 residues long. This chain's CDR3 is CASSYSLEATNEKLFF. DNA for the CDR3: TGTGCCAGCAGTTACAGCCTTGAAGCAACTAATGAAAAACTGTTTTTT.

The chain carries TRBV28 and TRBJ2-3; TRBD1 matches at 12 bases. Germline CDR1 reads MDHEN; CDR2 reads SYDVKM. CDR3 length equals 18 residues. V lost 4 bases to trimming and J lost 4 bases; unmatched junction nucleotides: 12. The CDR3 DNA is TGTGCCAGCAGTTCTCTTGAGGGACAGGGGGCAAGGGCAGATACGCAGTATTTT. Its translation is CASSSLEGQGARADTQYF. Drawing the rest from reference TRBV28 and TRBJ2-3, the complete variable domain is DVKVTQSSRYLVKRTGEKVFLECVQDMDHENMFWYRQDPGLGLRLIYFSYDVKMKEKGDIPEGYSVSREKKERFSLILESASTNQTSMYLCASSSLEGQGARADTQYFGPGTRLTVL.

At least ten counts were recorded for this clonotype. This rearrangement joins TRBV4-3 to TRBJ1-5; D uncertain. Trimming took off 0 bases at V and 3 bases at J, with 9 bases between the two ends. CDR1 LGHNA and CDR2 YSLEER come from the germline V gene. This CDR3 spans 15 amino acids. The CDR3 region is CASSQERQDNQPQHF. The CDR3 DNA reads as TGCGCCAGCAGCCAAGAGCGCCAGGACAATCAGCCCCAGCATTTT.

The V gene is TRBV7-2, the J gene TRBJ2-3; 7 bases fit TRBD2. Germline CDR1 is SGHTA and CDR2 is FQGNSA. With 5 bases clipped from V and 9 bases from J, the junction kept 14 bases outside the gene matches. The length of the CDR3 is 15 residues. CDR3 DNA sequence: TGTGCCAGCAGCCCTCCCTGGACTAGGGGAGGGACGCAGTATTTT. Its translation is CASSPPWTRGGTQYF. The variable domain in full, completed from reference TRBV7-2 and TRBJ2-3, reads GAGVSQSPSNKVTEKGKDVELRCDPISGHTALYWYRQSLGQGLEFLIYFQGNSAPDKSGLPSDRFSAERTGGSVSTLTIQRTQQEDSAVYLCASSPPWTRGGTQYFGPGTRLTVL.

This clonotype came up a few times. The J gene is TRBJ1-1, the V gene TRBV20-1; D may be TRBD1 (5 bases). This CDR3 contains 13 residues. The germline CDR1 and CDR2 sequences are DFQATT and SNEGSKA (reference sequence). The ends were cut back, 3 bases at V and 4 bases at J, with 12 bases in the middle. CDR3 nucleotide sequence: TGCAGTGCTAGCCCCGGGGGTCTCACTGAAGCTTTCTTT. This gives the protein CSASPGGLTEAFF.

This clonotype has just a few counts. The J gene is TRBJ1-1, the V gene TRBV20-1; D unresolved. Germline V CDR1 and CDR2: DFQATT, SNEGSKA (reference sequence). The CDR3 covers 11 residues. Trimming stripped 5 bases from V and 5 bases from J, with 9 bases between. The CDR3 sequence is CSAFYGTEAFF. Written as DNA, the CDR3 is TGCAGTGCTTTTTACGGGACTGAAGCTTTCTTT.

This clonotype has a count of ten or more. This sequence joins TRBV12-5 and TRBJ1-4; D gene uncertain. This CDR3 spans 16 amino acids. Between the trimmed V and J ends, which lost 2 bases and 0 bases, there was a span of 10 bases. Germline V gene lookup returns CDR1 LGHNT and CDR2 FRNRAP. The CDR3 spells CASGLTGQATNEKLFF. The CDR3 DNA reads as TGTGCTAGTGGTTTGACCGGCCAGGCAACTAATGAAAAACTGTTTTTT.

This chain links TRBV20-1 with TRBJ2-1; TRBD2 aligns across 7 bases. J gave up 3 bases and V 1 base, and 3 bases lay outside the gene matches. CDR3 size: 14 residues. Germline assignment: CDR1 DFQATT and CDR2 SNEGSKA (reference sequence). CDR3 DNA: TGCAGTGCTAGAGGCGGGGGTCACTACAATGAGCAGTTCTTC. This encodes CSARGGGHYNEQFF.

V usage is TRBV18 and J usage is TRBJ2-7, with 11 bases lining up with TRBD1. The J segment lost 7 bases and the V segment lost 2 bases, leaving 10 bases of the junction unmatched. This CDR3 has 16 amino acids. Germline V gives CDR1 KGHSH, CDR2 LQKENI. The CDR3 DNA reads TGTGCCAGCTCACCAAGTCCCGGGACAGGGGGGGAAGAGCAGTACTTC. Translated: CASSPSPGTGGEEQYF.

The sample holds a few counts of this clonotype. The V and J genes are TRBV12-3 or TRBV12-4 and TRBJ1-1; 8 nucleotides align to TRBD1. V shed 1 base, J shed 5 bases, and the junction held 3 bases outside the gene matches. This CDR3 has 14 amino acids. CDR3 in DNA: TGTGCCAGCAGTTTAGAAGGGGACAGGACTGAAGCTTTCTTT. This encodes CASSLEGDRTEAFF.

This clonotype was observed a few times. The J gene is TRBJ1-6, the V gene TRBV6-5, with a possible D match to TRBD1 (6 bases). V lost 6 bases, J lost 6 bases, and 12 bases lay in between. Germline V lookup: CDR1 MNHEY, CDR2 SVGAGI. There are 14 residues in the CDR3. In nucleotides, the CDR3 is TGTGCCAGCAGCCGGGACACCTCTAATTCACCCCTCCACTTT. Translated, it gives CASSRDTSNSPLHF.

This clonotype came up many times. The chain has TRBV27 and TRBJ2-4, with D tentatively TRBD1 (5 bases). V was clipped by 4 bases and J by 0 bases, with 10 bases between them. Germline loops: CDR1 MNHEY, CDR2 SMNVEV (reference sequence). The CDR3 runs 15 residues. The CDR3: CASSSRQIAKNIQYF. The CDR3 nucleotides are TGTGCCAGCAGTTCCAGACAGATAGCCAAAAACATTCAGTACTTC.

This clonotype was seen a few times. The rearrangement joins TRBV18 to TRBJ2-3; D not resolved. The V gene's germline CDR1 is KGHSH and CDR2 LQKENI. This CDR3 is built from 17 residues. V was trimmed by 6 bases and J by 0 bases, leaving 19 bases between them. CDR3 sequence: CASSHQRPELSTDTQYF. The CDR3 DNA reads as TGTGCCAGCTCCCACCAGAGACCCGAATTGAGCACAGATACGCAGTATTTT.

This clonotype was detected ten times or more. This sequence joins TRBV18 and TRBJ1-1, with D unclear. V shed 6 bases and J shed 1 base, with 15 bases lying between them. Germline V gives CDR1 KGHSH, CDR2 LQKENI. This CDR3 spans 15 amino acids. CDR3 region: CASSSRRVENTEAFF. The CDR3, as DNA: TGTGCCAGCTCCTCCCGGCGAGTCGAGAACACTGAAGCTTTCTTT.

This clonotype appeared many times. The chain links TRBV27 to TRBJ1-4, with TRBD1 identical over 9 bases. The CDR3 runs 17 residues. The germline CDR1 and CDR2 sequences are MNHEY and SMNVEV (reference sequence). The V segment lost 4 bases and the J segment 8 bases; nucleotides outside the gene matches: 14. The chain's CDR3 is CASSSTTQQGAREKLFF. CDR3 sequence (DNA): TGTGCCAGCAGTTCGACTACCCAACAGGGGGCAAGGGAAAAACTGTTTTTT.

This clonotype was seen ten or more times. CDR3 in amino acids: CASRAMTGRGEKLFF. CDR3 coding DNA: TGTGCCAGCAGGGCGATGACAGGGAGAGGAGAAAAACTGTTTTTT. This sequence joins TRBV6-1 and TRBJ1-4; 7 bases agree with TRBD1. The CDR3 runs to 15 residues. With 6 bases clipped from V and 8 bases from J, the junction kept 12 bases outside the gene matches. CDR1 is MNHNS, CDR2 SASEGT, per germline.

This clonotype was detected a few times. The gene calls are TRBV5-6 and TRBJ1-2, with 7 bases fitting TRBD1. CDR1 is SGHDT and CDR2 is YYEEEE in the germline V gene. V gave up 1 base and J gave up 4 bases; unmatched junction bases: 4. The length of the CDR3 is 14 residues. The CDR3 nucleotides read TGTGCCAGCAGCTTGTGGCAGGGGGGCTATGGCTACACCTTC. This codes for CASSLWQGGYGYTF.